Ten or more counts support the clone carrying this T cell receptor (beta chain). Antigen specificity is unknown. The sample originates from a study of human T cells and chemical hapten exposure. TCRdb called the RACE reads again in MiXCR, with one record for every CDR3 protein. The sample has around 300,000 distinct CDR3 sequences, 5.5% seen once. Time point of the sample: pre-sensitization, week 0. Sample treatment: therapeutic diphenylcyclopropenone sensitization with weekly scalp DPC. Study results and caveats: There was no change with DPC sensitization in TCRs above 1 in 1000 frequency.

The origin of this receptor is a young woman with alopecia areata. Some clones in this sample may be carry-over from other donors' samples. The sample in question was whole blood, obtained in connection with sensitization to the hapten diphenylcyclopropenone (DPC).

CDR3 sequence reads: CASSPGLGLDTQYF. The CDR3, as DNA: TGCGCCAGCAGCCCGGGACTTGGGTTGGATACGCAGTATTTT. This chain uses TRBV5-1 with TRBJ2-3; perhaps TRBD2 as D (6 bases). Trimming took 4 bases from V and 6 from J, leaving 15 bases between them. Germline V gives CDR1 SGHRS, CDR2 YFSETQ. The CDR3 is 14 residues long.